Listed below are T cell receptor beta chains from one sample, sequenced in a study of radiation and T cells in renal cell carcinoma. Some clones are missing from TCRdb's copy, which holds only in-frame ones; the method was immunoSEQ multiplex PCR. Altogether over 120,000 clones are present, 75% to 90% being singletons, with the ten largest covering less than 20%. The source was blood, collected from a patient whose treatment included radiotherapy and nephrectomy. The source of these receptors is a woman in her forties or fifties with renal cell carcinoma. Both conserved end residues are part of each CDR3. D genes are given only for firm matches. Expanded clones get a size class; other rows say once, few or many, or leave the size out.

V gene: TRBV5-1
clone size: few
J gene: TRBJ2-3
D gene: TRBD2
CDR3 DNA: TGCGCCAGCAGCTCCGGACAGGAAGGTTCGCTAGCGGGGGGATCGGGTACGCAGTATTTT
CDR3 protein: CASSSGQEGSLAGGSGTQYF

V gene: TRBV21-1
clone size: .
J gene: TRBJ2-2
D gene: .
CDR3 DNA: TGTGCCAGCAGCAAAGCGTATTTTCGGGGGGCGGACACCGGGGAGCTGTTTTTT
CDR3 protein: CASSKAYFRGADTGELFF

V gene: TRBV28
clone size: .
J gene: TRBJ2-7
D gene: .
CDR3 DNA: TGTGCCAGCATTCCTCCGAGGGGGAACCACGAGCAGTACTTC
CDR3 protein: CASIPPRGNHEQYF

V gene: TRBV5-6
clone size: .
J gene: TRBJ2-3
D gene: TRBD2
CDR3 DNA: TGTGCCAGCAGCCGCGGGGGTCTCACAGATACGCAGTATTTT
CDR3 protein: CASSRGGLTDTQYF

V gene: TRBV10-2
clone size: .
J gene: TRBJ2-3
D gene: TRBD2
CDR3 DNA: TGCGCCAGCCCCCCGCGGGAGATTGAGAAAGATACGCAGTATTTT
CDR3 protein: CASPPREIEKDTQYF

V gene: TRBV7-2
clone size: once
J gene: TRBJ2-3
D gene: .
CDR3 DNA: TGTGCCAGCAGCCCCACAGGGGATACGCAGTATTTT
CDR3 protein: CASSPTGDTQYF

V gene: TRBV5-4
clone size: .
J gene: TRBJ2-7
D gene: TRBD1
CDR3 DNA: TGTGCCAGCAGCCCTAACTCCGGGACAGGGTGGTACGAGCAGTACTTC
CDR3 protein: CASSPNSGTGWYEQYF

V gene: TRBV28
clone size: .
J gene: TRBJ1-1
D gene: .
CDR3 DNA: TGTGCCAGCAGTCTCATACCGGGGCTGAACACTGAAGCTTTCTTT
CDR3 protein: CASSLIPGLNTEAFF

V gene: TRBV27
clone size: .
J gene: TRBJ2-3
D gene: TRBD2
CDR3 DNA: TGTGCCAGCAGCTTAGAACTAGCGGCTAGCACAGATACGCAGTATTTT
CDR3 protein: CASSLELAASTDTQYF

V gene: TRBV6-5
clone size: few
J gene: TRBJ1-1
D gene: .
CDR3 DNA: TGTGCCAGCAGTTACGGGGAGGGGAGGAACACTGAAGCTTTCTTT
CDR3 protein: CASSYGEGRNTEAFF

V gene: TRBV19
clone size: .
J gene: TRBJ2-7
D gene: .
CDR3 DNA: TGTGCCAGTAGTGACGTTGCCGGCTACGAGCAGTACTTC
CDR3 protein: CASSDVAGYEQYF

V gene: TRBV11-1
clone size: .
J gene: TRBJ2-3
D gene: .
CDR3 DNA: TGTGCCAGCAGCCGGCAGGGGGGGGATACGCAGTATTTT
CDR3 protein: CASSRQGGDTQYF

V gene: TRBV6-5
clone size: once
J gene: TRBJ2-7
D gene: .
CDR3 DNA: TGTGCCAGCAGTCAAACTGACGGGCGCTCCTACGAGCAGTACTTC
CDR3 protein: CASSQTDGRSYEQYF

V gene: TRBV5-1
clone size: .
J gene: TRBJ1-2
D gene: .
CDR3 DNA: TGCGCCAGCAGCTTGGTTCAGGCCCCCCGAGATGGCTACACCTTC
CDR3 protein: CASSLVQAPRDGYTF

V gene: TRBV28
clone size: once
J gene: TRBJ2-2
D gene: TRBD1
CDR3 DNA: TGTGCCAGCAGTTCAGGACAGGGTTCAACCGGGGAGCTGTTTTTT
CDR3 protein: CASSSGQGSTGELFF

V gene: TRBV28
clone size: .
J gene: TRBJ1-4
D gene: TRBD1
CDR3 DNA: TGTGCCAGCAGTCCGGCGACGAGGGGGCGAGACGAAAAACTGTTTTTT
CDR3 protein: CASSPATRGRDEKLFF

V gene: TRBV5-4
clone size: .
J gene: TRBJ2-7
D gene: .
CDR3 DNA: TGTGCCAGCAGCTTTTCAGGGATGCACGAGCAGTACTTC
CDR3 protein: CASSFSGMHEQYF

V gene: TRBV4-2
clone size: once
J gene: TRBJ2-1
D gene: TRBD2
CDR3 DNA: TGTGCCAGCAGCCAAGATTTAGCAGGACTAGCTCCATACAATGAGCAGTTCTTC
CDR3 protein: CASSQDLAGLAPYNEQFF

V gene: TRBV7-9
clone size: .
J gene: TRBJ1-2
D gene: TRBD1
CDR3 DNA: TGTGCCAGCAGCCCCAGGACAGGGCCCTCTATGGGCTACACCTTC
CDR3 protein: CASSPRTGPSMGYTF

V gene: TRBV28
clone size: .
J gene: TRBJ1-5
D gene: .
CDR3 DNA: TGTGCCAGCAGTCCCCACACGTGGGGGGGCAGTCATTTT
CDR3 protein: CASSPHTWGGSHF

V gene: TRBV23-1
clone size: .
J gene: TRBJ1-1
D gene: .
CDR3 DNA: TGCGCCAGCAGTCACGATCAGGGTGCTTTCTTT
CDR3 protein: CASSHDQGAFF

V gene: TRBV11-2
clone size: .
J gene: TRBJ2-7
D gene: TRBD2
CDR3 DNA: TGTGCCAGCACCCGCGAGCGGGATAGCGACGAGCAGTACTTC
CDR3 protein: CASTRERDSDEQYF

V gene: TRBV9
clone size: .
J gene: TRBJ1-6
D gene: TRBD1
CDR3 DNA: TGTGCCAGCAGCGTAGAGTCAGGGGGCTATTCACCCCTCCACTTT
CDR3 protein: CASSVESGGYSPLHF

V gene: TRBV5-1
clone size: .
J gene: TRBJ1-5
D gene: .
CDR3 DNA: TGCGCCAGCAGCTTGGACCTCAATAGCAATCAGCCCCAGCATTTT
CDR3 protein: CASSLDLNSNQPQHF

V gene: TRBV27
clone size: .
J gene: TRBJ2-5
D gene: TRBD1
CDR3 DNA: TGTGCCAGCAGTTTGAACAGGGGTTGGGAGACCCAGTACTTC
CDR3 protein: CASSLNRGWETQYF

V gene: TRBV9
clone size: .
J gene: TRBJ2-2
D gene: TRBD1
CDR3 DNA: TGTGCCAGCAGAGGGACAGGGTGGGATACCGGGGAGCTGTTTTTT
CDR3 protein: CASRGTGWDTGELFF

V gene: TRBV5-5
clone size: .
J gene: TRBJ2-7
D gene: .
CDR3 DNA: TGTGCCAGCAACCCATCGCCAGGGCTCTACGAGCAGTACTTC
CDR3 protein: CASNPSPGLYEQYF

V gene: TRBV6-5
clone size: .
J gene: TRBJ2-5
D gene: .
CDR3 DNA: TGTGCCAGCAGTTCCGCAGATAAGAAGGCGGAGACCCAGTACTTC
CDR3 protein: CASSSADKKAETQYF

V gene: TRBV4-1
clone size: .
J gene: TRBJ2-2
D gene: TRBD2
CDR3 DNA: TGCGCCAGCAGCCAAGATAGTCGCGGGACCGGGGGGGACACCGGGGAGCTGTTTTTT
CDR3 protein: CASSQDSRGTGGDTGELFF

V gene: TRBV28
clone size: .
J gene: TRBJ2-7
D gene: .
CDR3 DNA: TGTGCCAGCAGTTTACCCTCGACATACGAGCAGTACTTC
CDR3 protein: CASSLPSTYEQYF

V gene: TRBV6-5
clone size: .
J gene: TRBJ2-7
D gene: .
CDR3 DNA: TGTGCCAGCAGTTACGACCGCCCGTTTACTAGGCAGCAGTACTTC
CDR3 protein: CASSYDRPFTRQQYF

V gene: TRBV6-4
clone size: few
J gene: TRBJ2-1
D gene: .
CDR3 DNA: TGTGCCAGCAGTGACTCTGGAGCGGGTTTTATTCCTGAGCAGTTCTTC
CDR3 protein: CASSDSGAGFIPEQFF

V gene: TRBV6-5
clone size: .
J gene: TRBJ2-7
D gene: .
CDR3 DNA: TGTGCCAGCAGTTCATCCCTCGGGACAATACCCCGCGAGCAGTACTTC
CDR3 protein: CASSSSLGTIPREQYF

V gene: TRBV4-3
clone size: few
J gene: TRBJ1-4
D gene: .
CDR3 DNA: TGCGCCAGCAGCCTCGCCCGACAGGACTCTAATGAAAAACTGTTTTTT
CDR3 protein: CASSLARQDSNEKLFF

V gene: TRBV28
clone size: .
J gene: TRBJ1-2
D gene: .
CDR3 DNA: TGTGCCAGCCGGGGGTCTAACTATGGCTACACCTTC
CDR3 protein: CASRGSNYGYTF